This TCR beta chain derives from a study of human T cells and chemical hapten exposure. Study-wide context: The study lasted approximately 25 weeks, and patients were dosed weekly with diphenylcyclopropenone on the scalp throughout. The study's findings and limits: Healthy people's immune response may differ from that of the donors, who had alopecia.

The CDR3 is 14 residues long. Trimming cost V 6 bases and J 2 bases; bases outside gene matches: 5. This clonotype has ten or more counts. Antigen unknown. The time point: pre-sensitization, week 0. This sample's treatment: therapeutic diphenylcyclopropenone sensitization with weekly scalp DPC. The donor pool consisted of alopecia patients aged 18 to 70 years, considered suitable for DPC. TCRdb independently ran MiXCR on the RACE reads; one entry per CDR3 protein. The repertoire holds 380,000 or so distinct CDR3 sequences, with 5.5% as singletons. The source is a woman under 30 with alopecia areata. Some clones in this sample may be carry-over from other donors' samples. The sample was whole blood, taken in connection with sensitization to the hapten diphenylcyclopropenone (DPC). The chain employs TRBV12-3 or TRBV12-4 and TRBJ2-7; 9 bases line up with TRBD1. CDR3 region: CASRPGQGTYEQYF. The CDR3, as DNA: TGTGCCAGCAGACCGGGACAGGGCACCTACGAGCAGTACTTC.